The clone carrying this T cell receptor beta chain occurred many times. Its antigen is as yet unknown. The CDR3 extends over 15 amino acids. Trimming cost V 8 bases and J 3 bases, with 17 bases left between them. The germline V gene has CDR1 MNHNS and CDR2 SASEGT. This entry comes from a study of metastatic and nonmetastatic thyroid tumors. Study at large: From malignant and benign thyroid patients, repertoires in blood and in tumor or nodule tissue were compared.

In the study's own analysis: What underpinned the distant-metastasis classifier for papillary thyroid cancer was the set of CDR3 differences across clinicopathological groups. With MiXCR, TCRdb called clones anew from the PCR reads. None of the V and J calls come from the authors' own analysis; TCRdb made them. The data show tens of thousands of clones, about 20% seen once. Ahead of thyroid surgery, no patient had received treatment of any kind. Study-wide results and caveats: Across blood and tumor, TCR beta diversity in malignant thyroid tumors was reportedly significantly higher than in benign nodules.

The TCR comes from a female donor with papillary thyroid cancer or a benign thyroid nodule (not recorded which). Some clones in this sample may be carry-over from other donors' samples. This rearrangement joins TRBV6-1 to TRBJ2-4; D is perhaps TRBD2 (5 bases). Input material: blood. CDR3 bases: TGTGCCAGCGTATCCACCAAGGAGGTCAAAAACATTCAGTACTTC. Translated: CASVSTKEVKNIQYF.